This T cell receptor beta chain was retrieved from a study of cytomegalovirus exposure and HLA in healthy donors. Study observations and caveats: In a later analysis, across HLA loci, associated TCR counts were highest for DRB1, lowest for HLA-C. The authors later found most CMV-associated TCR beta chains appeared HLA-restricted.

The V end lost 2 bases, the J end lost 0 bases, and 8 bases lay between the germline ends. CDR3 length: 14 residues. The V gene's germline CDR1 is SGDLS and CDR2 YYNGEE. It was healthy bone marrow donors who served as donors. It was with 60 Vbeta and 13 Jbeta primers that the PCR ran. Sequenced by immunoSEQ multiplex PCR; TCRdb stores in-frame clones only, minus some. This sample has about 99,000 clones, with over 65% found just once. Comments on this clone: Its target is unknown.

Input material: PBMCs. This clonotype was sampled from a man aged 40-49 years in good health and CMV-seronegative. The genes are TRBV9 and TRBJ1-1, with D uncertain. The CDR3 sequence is CASSVSGMNTEAFF. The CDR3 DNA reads TGTGCCAGCAGCGTGTCAGGAATGAACACTGAAGCTTTCTTT.